The clone carrying this TCR beta chain has just a few counts. As yet, its antigen is unknown. The data stem from a study of T cell responses to AZD1222 COVID-19 vaccine. Libraries were prepared by immunoSEQ multiplex PCR; TCRdb keeps only in-frame clonotypes and omits some of them. The data contain about 140,000 clones, approximately 90% of them singletons. Study-wide results and limits: White British ancestry dominated among donors, who included more females, and clonal diversity was possibly underestimated. Baseline seropositives among AZD1222 recipients totaled only five or six. Unmutated regions of variants are reportedly targeted by nearly half of spike-specific TCRs.

Germline V lookup: CDR1 SGHNT, CDR2 YYREEE (reference sequence). The CDR3 is 16 amino acids. V was pared by 3 bases and J by 4 bases, with 8 bases of the junction left unmatched. The starting material was peripheral blood, obtained on day 0 of AZD1222 vaccination. The chain carries TRBV5-4 and TRBJ1-1; TRBD1 matches 11 bases. The TCR comes from an adult in good health. The CDR3 region is CASSWGTGGLSTEAFF. CDR3 DNA sequence: TGTGCCAGCAGCTGGGGGACAGGGGGGCTTTCCACTGAAGCTTTCTTT.